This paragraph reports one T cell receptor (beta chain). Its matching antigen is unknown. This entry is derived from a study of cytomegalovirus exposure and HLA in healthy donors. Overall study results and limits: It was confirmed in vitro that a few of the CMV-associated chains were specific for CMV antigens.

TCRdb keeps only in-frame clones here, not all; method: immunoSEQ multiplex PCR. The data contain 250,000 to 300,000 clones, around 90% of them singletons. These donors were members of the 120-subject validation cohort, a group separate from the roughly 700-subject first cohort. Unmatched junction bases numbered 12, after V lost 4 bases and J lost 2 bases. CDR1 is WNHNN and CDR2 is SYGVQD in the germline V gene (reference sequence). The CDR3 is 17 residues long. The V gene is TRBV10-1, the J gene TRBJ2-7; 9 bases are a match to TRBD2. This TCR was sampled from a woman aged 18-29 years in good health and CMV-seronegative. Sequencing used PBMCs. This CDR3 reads CASSGGAGGTTTYEQYF. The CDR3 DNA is TGCGCCAGCAGTGGTGGAGCGGGGGGCACTACTACCTACGAGCAGTACTTC.